A selection of T cell receptor beta chains follows, all from one sample in a study of blood T cells in healthy people across ages. MiXCR, run by TCRdb on the 5' RACE reads, gives a single entry per CDR3 protein. The table has approximately 800,000 distinct CDR3 sequences, roughly 60% seen once. Sample: blood. These receptors all stem from a man between 25 and 39 years old in good health. CDR3s include the opening cysteine and the closing phenylalanine or tryptophan. D genes are given only for firm matches. Size is stated for part of the rows, as once, few or many counts, or as a class when the clone is expanded.

J gene: TRBJ2-3; D gene: TRBD2; clone size: .; V gene: TRBV3-1; CDR3 DNA: TGTGCCAGCAGCCCTCCGGGACTAGCGGGGGATGGAGATACGCAGTATTTT; CDR3 protein: CASSPPGLAGDGDTQYF
J gene: TRBJ2-7; D gene: .; clone size: .; V gene: TRBV28; CDR3 DNA: TGTGCCAGCAGTTTGGAAGTGAACGAGCAGTACTTC; CDR3 protein: CASSLEVNEQYF
J gene: TRBJ1-4; D gene: .; clone size: .; V gene: TRBV7-2; CDR3 DNA: TGTGCCAGCAGCGTAGGCAGCGACTCTAATGAAAAACTGTTTTTT; CDR3 protein: CASSVGSDSNEKLFF
J gene: TRBJ1-2; D gene: .; clone size: .; V gene: TRBV7-9; CDR3 DNA: TGTGCCCGCAGCGACGACAGAATCTATGGCTACACCTTC; CDR3 protein: CARSDDRIYGYTF
J gene: TRBJ2-5; D gene: .; clone size: .; V gene: TRBV3-1; CDR3 DNA: TGTGCCAGCAGCCAGCCTCCCCTGGGGGAAGAGACCCAGTACTTC; CDR3 protein: CASSQPPLGEETQYF
J gene: TRBJ2-7; D gene: .; clone size: .; V gene: TRBV20-1; CDR3 DNA: TGCAGTGCCCCGGGCGGGACCTACTCCTACGAGCAGTACTTC; CDR3 protein: CSAPGGTYSYEQYF
J gene: TRBJ2-7; D gene: .; clone size: .; V gene: TRBV7-6; CDR3 DNA: TGTGCCAGCAGCTTTGGGGGGGCGGATGAGCAGTACTTC; CDR3 protein: CASSFGGADEQYF
J gene: TRBJ2-5; D gene: TRBD2; clone size: few; V gene: TRBV6-5; CDR3 DNA: TGTGCCAGCAGTTCTGGACTAGCGGGGGCAGGGACCCAGTACTTC; CDR3 protein: CASSSGLAGAGTQYF
J gene: TRBJ2-7; D gene: .; clone size: .; V gene: TRBV7-2; CDR3 DNA: TGTGCCAGCAGCTTAGTACCAGGGGAGAACTACGAGCAGTACTTC; CDR3 protein: CASSLVPGENYEQYF
J gene: TRBJ1-4; D gene: .; clone size: few; V gene: TRBV3-1; CDR3 DNA: TGTGCCAGCAGCCAAGATTCAACGGGGCCCCTGGAAAAACTGTTTTTT; CDR3 protein: CASSQDSTGPLEKLFF
J gene: TRBJ2-1; D gene: .; clone size: many; V gene: TRBV20-1; CDR3 DNA: TGCAGTGCCGCTAGAGATCTTGGTACCTACAATGAGCAGTTCTTC; CDR3 protein: CSAARDLGTYNEQFF
J gene: TRBJ2-1; D gene: TRBD1; clone size: .; V gene: TRBV20-1; CDR3 DNA: TGCAGTGCTAGAGAGAGAGGGGTAGGACAGGGAGGTTATAGTGAGCAGTTCTTC; CDR3 protein: CSARERGVGQGGYSEQFF